These 10 T cell receptor beta chains came from one sample sequenced in a study of T cells in Graves' hyperthyroidism and ophthalmopathy. RNA transcripts served as the template for amplifying TCR beta CDR3 regions. The HTBI primer set served for first-round RT-PCR of the TCR CDR3. TCRdb reprocessed the multiplex PCR reads with MiXCR, giving one entry per CDR3 protein. This sample has under 250,000 distinct CDR3 sequences, with about 15% found just once. Sequencing used blood. The receptor set was obtained from a man aged 50-59 years with Graves' hyperthyroidism.

This clonotype came up a few times. The chain recombines TRBV28 with TRBJ1-2; 8 nucleotides match TRBD1. Unmatched junction bases numbered 4, after V lost 6 bases and J lost 7 bases. This CDR3 comprises 12 residues. CDR1 is MDHEN, CDR2 SYDVKM, per germline. CDR3 sequence: CASRRQGSGYTF. The CDR3 nucleotides read TGTGCCAGCAGACGACAGGGGAGTGGCTACACCTTC.

The V and J genes are TRBV5-1 and TRBJ2-2; D not resolved. This CDR3 has 14 amino acids. CDR1 is SGHRS and CDR2 is YFSETQ in the germline V gene. V lost 2 bases to trimming and J lost 11 bases, with 16 bases between them. CDR3 sequence: CASSFKVPPEELFF. CDR3 DNA: TGCGCCAGCAGCTTCAAGGTTCCCCCCGAAGAGCTGTTTTTT.

The J gene is TRBJ1-5, the V gene TRBV20-1, with D possibly being TRBD1 (5 bases). The CDR3 length is 13 residues. V lost 6 bases and J 2 bases, leaving 11 bases between the germline ends. CDR1 DFQATT and CDR2 SNEGSKA come from the germline V gene (reference sequence). The CDR3 loop reads CSAAWGRNQPQHF. Written as DNA, the CDR3 is TGCAGTGCAGCCTGGGGCCGCAATCAGCCCCAGCATTTT.

This clonotype occurred a few times. V gene TRBV9 combines with J gene TRBJ1-1; D ambiguous. The CDR3 has 13 amino acids. Germline values: CDR1 SGDLS, CDR2 YYNGEE. The V gene lost 0 bases and the J gene lost 3 bases, with 6 bases spanning the gap. The CDR3 DNA reads as TGTGCCAGCAGCGTAGCATTGTACACTGAAGCTTTCTTT. Translating gives CASSVALYTEAFF.

This clonotype was seen more than once but under ten times. V and J are TRBV4-1 and TRBJ1-4, with no clear D. There are 12 residues in the CDR3. Germline lookup yields CDR1 MGHRA and CDR2 YSYEKL. V was cut by 4 bases and J by 8 bases, with 8 bases left in between. The CDR3 bases are TGCGCCAGCAGCCCTGATGGAGAAAAACTGTTTTTT. Encoded protein: CASSPDGEKLFF.

This clonotype was detected only a few times. V gene TRBV11-3 combines with J gene TRBJ2-7; a possible D gene is TRBD1 (6 bases). In germline, CDR1 is SGHNT, CDR2 YENEEA. CDR3 length equals 15 residues. V was shortened by 0 bases and J by 0 bases, with 9 bases between the two germline ends. DNA for the CDR3: TGTGCCAGCAGCTTAGAGGGGACAAGCTCCTACGAGCAGTACTTC. The encoded protein is CASSLEGTSSYEQYF.

This clonotype was detected many times. The rearrangement joins TRBV19 to TRBJ2-5, with 8 bases lining up with TRBD1. Trimming at V came to 3 bases and at J to 4 bases, leaving 7 bases not matched to a gene. Germline V CDR1 and CDR2: LNHDA, SQIVND (reference sequence). CDR3 length equals 15 residues. CDR3 loop: CASSIGQGGGETQYF. Written as DNA, the CDR3 is TGTGCCAGTAGTATCGGACAGGGAGGAGGAGAGACCCAGTACTTC.

This clonotype occurred many times. The CDR3 DNA reads as TGTGCCAGCAGCTTAGCGGCTAGCGGGATAGGGAGAGAGACCCAGTACTTC. Protein: CASSLAASGIGRETQYF. The rearrangement links TRBV13 to TRBJ2-5; 9 bases agree with TRBD2. With 1 base clipped from V and 4 bases from J, the junction kept 10 bases outside the gene matches. CDR1 is PRHDT and CDR2 is FYEKMQ in the germline V gene (reference sequence). The CDR3 is 17 amino acids.

This sequence joins TRBV4-2 and TRBJ2-5; D perhaps matches TRBD2 (5 bases). V lost 0 bases to trimming and J lost 5 bases, with 10 bases between them. Germline V gives CDR1 LGHNA, CDR2 YNFKEQ. The CDR3 covers 14 residues. The CDR3 loop reads CASSQDAGGETQYF. CDR3 coding DNA: TGTGCCAGCAGCCAAGATGCGGGTGGGGAGACCCAGTACTTC.

The genes are TRBV19 and TRBJ2-7, with 9 bases lining up with TRBD2. CDR3 length equals 14 residues. Per the germline V gene, CDR1 is LNHDA and CDR2 is SQIVND (reference sequence). V lost 5 bases and J lost 2; bases outside the gene matches: 4. The CDR3 spells CASSQLAGAYEQYF. CDR3 DNA: TGTGCCAGTAGTCAACTAGCGGGTGCCTACGAGCAGTACTTC.